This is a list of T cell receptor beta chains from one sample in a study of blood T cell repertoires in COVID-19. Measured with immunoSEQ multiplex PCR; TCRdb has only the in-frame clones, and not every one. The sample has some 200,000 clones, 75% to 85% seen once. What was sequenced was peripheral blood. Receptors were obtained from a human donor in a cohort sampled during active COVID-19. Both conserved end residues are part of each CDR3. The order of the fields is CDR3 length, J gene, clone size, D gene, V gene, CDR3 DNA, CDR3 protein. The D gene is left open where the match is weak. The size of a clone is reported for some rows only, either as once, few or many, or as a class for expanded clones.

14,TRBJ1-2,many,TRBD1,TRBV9,TGTGCCAGCAATCCAGGGGGGCGACTTTATGGCTACACCTTC,CASNPGGRLYGYTF
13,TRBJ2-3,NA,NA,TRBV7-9,TGTGCCAGCAGCCCCCGAGTGGTAGATACGCAGTATTTT,CASSPRVVDTQYF
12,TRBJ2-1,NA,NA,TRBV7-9,TGTGCCAGCAGCTTAGAGCGGTATGAGCAGTTCTTC,CASSLERYEQFF
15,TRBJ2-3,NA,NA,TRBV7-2,TGTGCCAGCAGCTTCCCCCCCTTTTATACAGATACGCAGTATTTT,CASSFPPFYTDTQYF
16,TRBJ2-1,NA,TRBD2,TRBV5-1,TGCGCCAGCAGTCTTAGACTAGCGGGGGGATACAATGAGCAGTTCTTC,CASSLRLAGGYNEQFF
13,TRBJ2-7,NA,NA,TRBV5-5,TGTGCCAGCAGCGGCCCTGGCTCTTACGAGCAGTACTTC,CASSGPGSYEQYF
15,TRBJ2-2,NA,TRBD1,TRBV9,TGTGCCAGCAGCGTAGACGGACAGGTCACCGGGGAGCTGTTTTTT,CASSVDGQVTGELFF
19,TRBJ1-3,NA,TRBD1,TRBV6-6,TGTGCCAGCAGCTACGGGACAGGGGACCTCGCGAGCTCTGGAAACACCATATATTTT,CASSYGTGDLASSGNTIYF
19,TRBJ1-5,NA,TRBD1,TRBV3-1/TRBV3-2,TGTGCCAGCAGCCTGGCACCGGGACAGGGGCAGAATAGCAATCAGCCCCAGCATTTT,CASSLAPGQGQNSNQPQHF
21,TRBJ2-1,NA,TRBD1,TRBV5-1,TGCGCCAGCAGTCACATGCCGCTTCGGGACAGGGGGTCGGACTCTTTCAATGAGCAGTTCTTC,CASSHMPLRDRGSDSFNEQFF
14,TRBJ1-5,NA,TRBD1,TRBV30,TGTGCCTGGAGCGGACAGGGGATAAATCAGCCCCAGCATTTT,CAWSGQGINQPQHF
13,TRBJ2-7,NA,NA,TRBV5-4,TGTGCCAGCAGCCCCACCGGGACCTACGAGCAGTACTTC,CASSPTGTYEQYF
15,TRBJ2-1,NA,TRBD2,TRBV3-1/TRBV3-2,TGTGCCAGCAGCCAAGGGACTAGCGGGCACAATGAGCAGTTCTTC,CASSQGTSGHNEQFF
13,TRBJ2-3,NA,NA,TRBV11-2,TGTGCCACCGGGGGGCAAAATTGGGATACGCAGTATTTT,CATGGQNWDTQYF
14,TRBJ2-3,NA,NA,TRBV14,TGTGCCAGCAGCCAAGATGGAGGGGAAGATACGCAGTATTTT,CASSQDGGEDTQYF
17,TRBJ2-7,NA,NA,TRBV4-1,TGCGCCAGCAGCTCGGGCGATGCTGGGCTAGCGACCTACGAGCAGTACTTC,CASSSGDAGLATYEQYF
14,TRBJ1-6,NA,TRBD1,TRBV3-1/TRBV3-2,TGTGCCAGCAGCCATACAGGGGCGGATTCACCCCTCCACTTT,CASSHTGADSPLHF
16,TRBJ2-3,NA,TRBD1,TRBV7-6,TGTGCCAGCAGCTTAGATTACAGGGGCAGCACAGATACGCAGTATTTT,CASSLDYRGSTDTQYF
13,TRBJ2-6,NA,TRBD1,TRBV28,TGTGCCAGCAGACGGGACAGGGGGTTGGTCCTGACTTTC,CASRRDRGLVLTF
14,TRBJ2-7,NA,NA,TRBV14,TGTGCCAGCAGCCAAGATCACAACTCCTACGAGCAGTACTTC,CASSQDHNSYEQYF
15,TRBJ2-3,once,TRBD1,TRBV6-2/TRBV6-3,TGTGCCAGCAGCCAAGAAGGACAGGGGGCAGATACGCAGTATTTT,CASSQEGQGADTQYF
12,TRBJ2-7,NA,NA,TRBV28,TGTGCCAGCAGTTTGAGTGGCTACGAGCAGTACTTC,CASSLSGYEQYF
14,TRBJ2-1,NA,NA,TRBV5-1,TGCGCCAGCAGTCTCCCGACAACCTACAATGAGCAGTTCTTC,CASSLPTTYNEQFF
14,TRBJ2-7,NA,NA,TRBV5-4,TGTGCCAGCAGCTCTTCAGGGTTGATGGGGGAGCAGTACTTC,CASSSSGLMGEQYF
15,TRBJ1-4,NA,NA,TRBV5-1,TGCGCCAGCAGCTTGGGAGAGGCAACTAATGAAAAACTGTTTTTT,CASSLGEATNEKLFF
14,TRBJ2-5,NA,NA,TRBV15,TGTGCCACCAGCAGCGGCCTTTTGGAGAAGACCCAGTACTTC,CATSSGLLEKTQYF
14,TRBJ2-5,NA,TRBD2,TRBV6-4,TGTGCCAGCAGTGATTCAGCGGGAGAAGAGACCCAGTACTTC,CASSDSAGEETQYF
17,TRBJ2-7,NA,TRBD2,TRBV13,TGTGCCAGCAGCTCGGGACTAGCGGGACCGAGCTCCTACGAGCAGTACTTC,CASSSGLAGPSSYEQYF
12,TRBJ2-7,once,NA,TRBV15,TGTGCCACCAGCAGGGACGGGGTCGTCCAGTACTTC,CATSRDGVVQYF
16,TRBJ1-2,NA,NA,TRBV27,TGTGCCAGCAGCCTCGGTCCGATCCCGGTTAACTATGGCTACACCTTC,CASSLGPIPVNYGYTF
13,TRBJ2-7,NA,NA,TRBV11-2,TGTGCCAGCAGCTTGCAGGGAACCTACGAGCAGTACTTC,CASSLQGTYEQYF
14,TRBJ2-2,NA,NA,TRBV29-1,TGCAGCGTGTCAGGGGTGTTGAACACCGGGGAGCTGTTTTTT,CSVSGVLNTGELFF
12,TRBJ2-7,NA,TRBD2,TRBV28,TGTGCCAGCACCTCCCCGGGAGGCGAGCAGTACTTC,CASTSPGGEQYF
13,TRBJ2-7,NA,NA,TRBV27,TGTGCCAGCAGCCCTGCGGGGTCGTCCGAGCAGTACTTC,CASSPAGSSEQYF
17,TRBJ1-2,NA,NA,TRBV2,TGTGCCAGCAGTGCCCGGGCCGCGGGGCGGACTTTCTATGGCTACACCTTC,CASSARAAGRTFYGYTF
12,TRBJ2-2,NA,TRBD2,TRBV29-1,TGCAGCGGCGCGGGGGAGTCCGGGGAGCTGTTTTTT,CSGAGESGELFF
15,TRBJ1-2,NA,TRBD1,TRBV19,TGTGCCAGTAGTATGGAGCAGGGGGCGCGATATGGCTACACCTTC,CASSMEQGARYGYTF